Below, 28 T cell receptor beta chains from the same sample are listed, as sequenced in a study of blood T cell repertoires in COVID-19. The method was immunoSEQ multiplex PCR; TCRdb's version includes in-frame clones alone and lacks a portion of them. The profile covers some 120,000 clones, with around four fifths appearing a single time and about 25% taken by the ten largest. Sequenced material: peripheral blood. The source of these receptors is a human donor in a cohort sampled during active COVID-19.

This clone was seen ten or more times. The gene calls are TRBV7-2 and TRBJ1-1; 7 nucleotides line up with TRBD1. Germline V gives CDR1 SGHTA, CDR2 FQGNSA. The CDR3 loop spans 14 amino acids. V lost 3 bases and J lost 4; bases outside the gene matches: 5. CDR3: CASSFGAGGTEAFF. The CDR3 DNA reads as TGTGCCAGCAGCTTCGGCGCAGGGGGCACTGAAGCTTTCTTT.

The chain uses TRBV19 and TRBJ2-5; D call uncertain. The CDR3 has 13 amino acids. Germline CDR1 is LNHDA and CDR2 is SQIVND (reference sequence). V was shortened by 1 base and J by 5 bases, with 8 bases between the two germline ends. Here the CDR3 reads CASSIGRWETQYF. DNA of the CDR3: TGTGCCAGTAGTATAGGGCGGTGGGAGACCCAGTACTTC.

The V and J genes are TRBV5-4 and TRBJ2-2; D possibly corresponds to TRBD1 (5 bases). Per the germline V gene, CDR1 is SGHNT and CDR2 is YYREEE (reference sequence). V gave up 3 bases and J gave up 6 bases, with 15 bases separating them. This CDR3 region has 15 residues. The DNA for the CDR3 is TGTGCCAGCAGCTCGATGATTACAGGCCCCGGGGAGCTGTTTTTT. Protein sequence: CASSSMITGPGELFF.

The chain employs TRBV28 and TRBJ2-1, with 9 bases that match TRBD2. J lost 6 bases, V lost 5 bases, and 8 bases had no gene match. The CDR3 is 15 amino acids. Germline V gene lookup returns CDR1 MDHEN and CDR2 SYDVKM. In DNA, the CDR3 is TGTGCCAGCAGTCTTAGCGGGAGCATTAGCAATGAGCAGTTCTTC. Its translation: CASSLSGSISNEQFF.

The chain has TRBV9 and TRBJ2-7, with a tentative D call TRBD2 (7 bases). CDR3 length: 15 amino acids. The germline gives CDR1 SGDLS, CDR2 YYNGEE. V lost 0 bases to trimming and J lost 3 bases, with 13 bases between them. CDR3 in amino acids: CASSVGQGGGYEQYF. The CDR3 nucleotides read TGTGCCAGCAGCGTAGGCCAGGGAGGGGGCTACGAGCAGTACTTC.

The chain employs TRBV5-1 and TRBJ2-7; maybe TRBD1 (6 bases). Trimming shortened V by 2 bases and J by 3 bases, and 12 bases separated the two germline ends. The V gene's germline CDR1 is SGHRS and CDR2 YFSETQ. CDR3 length equals 14 residues. The CDR3 DNA reads as TGCGCCAGCAGCTTACAACAGGGCCTCTACGAGCAGTACTTC. It is translated as CASSLQQGLYEQYF.

The rearrangement joins TRBV30 to TRBJ1-5, with TRBD1 matching over 7 bases. The CDR3 totals 16 residues. Losses at the gene ends were 0 bases for V and 5 bases for J; bases not matched to a gene: 10. The V gene's germline CDR1 is GTSNPN and CDR2 SVGIG (reference sequence). CDR3 sequence: CAWSVGQAGSYQPQHF. The CDR3 DNA follows: TGTGCCTGGAGTGTAGGACAGGCCGGATCGTATCAGCCCCAGCATTTT. The entire variable domain, with the rest obtained from reference TRBV30 and TRBJ1-5, is as follows: SQTIHQWPATLVQPVGSPLSLECTVEGTSNPNLYWYRQAAGRGLQLLFYSVGIGQISSEVPQNLSASRPQDRQFILSSKKLLLSDSGFYLCAWSVGQAGSYQPQHFGDGTRLSIL.

The rearrangement links TRBV3-1 (or the pseudogene TRBV3-2) to TRBJ2-4; D is undetermined. The germline CDR1 and CDR2 sequences are LGHDT and YNNKEL (reference sequence). The CDR3 extends over 15 amino acids. The ends were cut back, 3 bases at V and 0 bases at J, with 9 bases in the middle. CDR3 DNA sequence: TGTGCCAGCAGCCACGGAAAGCGAGCCAAAAACATTCAGTACTTC. This gives the protein CASSHGKRAKNIQYF.

The rearrangement joins TRBV28 to TRBJ2-1, with D perhaps matching TRBD2 (6 bases). CDR3 length equals 17 residues. V shed 1 base and J shed 0 bases, with 13 bases lying between them. CDR1 and CDR2 from the germline V gene are MDHEN and SYDVKM. DNA of the CDR3: TGTGCCAGCAGTTTATCCCCTCTAGCGAGCTCCTACAATGAGCAGTTCTTC. This translates into CASSLSPLASSYNEQFF.

This clone showed up many times. The V and J genes are TRBV19 and TRBJ1-5; D remains ambiguous. CDR3 length: 18 residues. CDR1 and CDR2 (germline): LNHDA, SQIVND (reference sequence). The ends were cut back, 3 bases at V and 1 base at J, with 19 bases in the middle. In DNA, the CDR3 is TGTGCCAGTAGTATTGGGTGGGCGAGAGGAGGGAGCAATCAGCCCCAGCATTTT. It translates to CASSIGWARGGSNQPQHF.

The chain uses TRBV19 and TRBJ2-1; TRBD1 agrees at 7 bases. This CDR3 region has 11 residues. Per germline, CDR1 LNHDA and CDR2 SQIVND (reference sequence). With 5 bases clipped from V and 14 bases from J, the junction kept 6 bases outside the gene matches. The DNA for the CDR3 is TGTGCCAGTAGTTGGCAGGGGGACGAGTTCTTC. It codes for CASSWQGDEFF.

The V and J genes are TRBV9 and TRBJ1-1; possibly TRBD1 for D (6 bases). V gave up 4 bases and J gave up 1 base, with 17 bases separating them. The germline V gene has CDR1 SGDLS and CDR2 YYNGEE. This CDR3 region has 16 residues. CDR3 nucleotides: TGTGCCAGCAGCTCAAGTCAGGGGAAGGGGAACACTGAAGCTTTCTTT. Encoded protein: CASSSSQGKGNTEAFF.

This clone occurred once. This chain connects TRBV4-2 to TRBJ2-7; weak D call: TRBD2 (6 bases). V was clipped by 0 bases and J by 5 bases, with 14 bases between them. CDR3 length: 15 amino acids. CDR1 and CDR2 from the germline V gene are LGHNA and YNFKEQ. The CDR3 here is CASSQEGGSGDEQYF. CDR3 coding DNA: TGTGCCAGCAGCCAAGAAGGAGGGAGTGGGGACGAGCAGTACTTC.

The gene calls are TRBV6-5 and TRBJ1-6; 8 nucleotides align to TRBD1. Germline V gene data show CDR1 as MNHEY and CDR2 as SVGAGI. The V and J ends lost 5 bases and 6 bases, in that order; junction bases with no gene match: 6. The CDR3 contains 15 residues. CDR3 in amino acids: CASSRQGIGNSPLHF. The CDR3 DNA sequence: TGTGCCAGCAGTCGACAGGGGATAGGTAATTCACCCCTCCACTTT.

The chain carries TRBV18 and TRBJ2-1; TRBD2 agrees at 8 bases. V was pared by 5 bases and J by 5 bases, with 11 bases of the junction left unmatched. The CDR3 spans 16 residues. CDR1 is KGHSH, CDR2 LQKENI, per germline. Here the CDR3 DNA reads TGTGCCAGCTCAGAAAGAAGCGGGGGAACTGACAATGAGCAGTTCTTC. It encodes CASSERSGGTDNEQFF.

The chain couples TRBV19 to TRBJ2-1, with 13 bases fitting TRBD2. Germline V gene data show CDR1 as LNHDA and CDR2 as SQIVND (reference sequence). The CDR3 has 16 residues. With 4 bases clipped from V and 8 bases from J, the junction kept 8 bases outside the gene matches. The CDR3 here is CASSTLAGGPVDEQFF. CDR3 nucleotide sequence: TGTGCCAGTAGTACACTAGCGGGAGGGCCGGTGGATGAGCAGTTCTTC.

A single count supports this clone. The J gene is TRBJ2-3, the V gene TRBV18; TRBD1 agrees at 10 bases. Germline V gene sequence: CDR1 KGHSH, CDR2 LQKENI. This CDR3 has 16 amino acids. Trimming cost V 3 bases and J 4 bases; bases outside gene matches: 7. The CDR3 DNA is TGTGCCAGCTCACCCCCGACAGGGGGCTACGCAGATACGCAGTATTTT. This sequence encodes CASSPPTGGYADTQYF.

This chain joins TRBV11-1 and TRBJ2-5, with 13 nucleotides matching TRBD2. Germline trimming cut 5 bases from V and 7 bases from J; bases unmatched to any gene: 7. Germline CDR1 reads SGHAT; CDR2 reads FQDESV (reference sequence). CDR3 length equals 15 residues. The CDR3: CASSPRRTSGGTQYF. Written as DNA, the CDR3 is TGTGCCAGCAGCCCGCGAAGGACTAGCGGGGGGACCCAGTACTTC.

This rearrangement joins TRBV15 to TRBJ1-3, with 9 bases fitting TRBD1. V lost 3 bases and J lost 2; bases outside the gene matches: 8. Germline assignment: CDR1 LNHNV and CDR2 YYDKDF (reference sequence). This CDR3 spans 17 amino acids. As DNA, the CDR3 is TGTGCCACCAGCAGTAGGACAGGGGCATTACCTGGAAACACCATATATTTT. It codes for CATSSRTGALPGNTIYF. Full variable domain (outside the CDR3, taken from reference TRBV15 and TRBJ1-3): DAMVIQNPRYQVTQFGKPVTLSCSQTLNHNVMYWYQQKSSQAPKLLFHYYDKDFNNEADTPDNFQSRRPNTSFCFLDIRSPGLGDTAMYLCATSSRTGALPGNTIYFGEGSWLTVV.

The chain joins TRBV3-1 (or the pseudogene TRBV3-2) to TRBJ2-1; possibly TRBD2 for D (6 bases). The germline CDR1 and CDR2 sequences are LGHDT and YNNKEL (reference sequence). V was cut by 0 bases and J by 4 bases, with 13 bases left in between. The CDR3 is made up of 16 amino acids. Here the CDR3 reads CASSQETLARYNEQFF. As DNA, the CDR3 is TGTGCCAGCAGCCAAGAAACCCTAGCGAGATACAATGAGCAGTTCTTC.

V is TRBV5-6 and J is TRBJ1-2; D is perhaps TRBD1 (6 bases). Germline CDR1 reads SGHDT; CDR2 reads YYEEEE. The CDR3 sequence is 14 residues long. V was shortened by 2 bases and J by 4 bases, with 12 bases between the two germline ends. CDR3 protein: CASSLSQGRYGYTF. In DNA, the CDR3 is TGTGCCAGCAGCTTAAGCCAGGGGCGCTATGGCTACACCTTC. Together with reference TRBV5-6 and TRBJ1-2, the CDR3 gives the full variable domain: DAGVTQSPTHLIKTRGQQVTLRCSPKSGHDTVSWYQQALGQGPQFIFQYYEEEERQRGNFPDRFSGHQFPNYSSELNVNALLLGDSALYLCASSLSQGRYGYTFGSGTRLTVV.

The chain links TRBV7-8 to TRBJ2-1; possible D gene TRBD2, 6 bases. Trimming left V 3 bases short and J 9 bases short, with 21 bases between. Germline loops: CDR1 SGHVS, CDR2 FQNEAQ. This CDR3 has 16 amino acids. CDR3 sequence reads: CASSLIQGEAGGEQFF. The CDR3 DNA follows: TGTGCCAGCAGCTTGATTCAAGGGGAGGCCGGGGGTGAGCAGTTCTTC.

The rearrangement links TRBV9 to TRBJ2-5; 11 nucleotides agree with TRBD2. V was pared by 1 base and J by 5 bases, with 10 bases of the junction left unmatched. Germline CDR1 and CDR2: SGDLS and YYNGEE. The CDR3 extends over 17 amino acids. In DNA form, the CDR3 reads TGTGCCAGCAGCGTATCTAGCGGGGGGTATCGTCTCGAGACCCAGTACTTC. Residues: CASSVSSGGYRLETQYF.

This chain uses TRBV28 with TRBJ1-5; possible D gene TRBD1, 5 bases. CDR3 length: 14 amino acids. Trimming cost V 8 bases and J 4 bases, with 15 bases left between them. Germline values: CDR1 MDHEN, CDR2 SYDVKM. The CDR3, as DNA: TGTGCCAGCCAGCCGTGGGGGGGGAATCAGCCCCAGCATTTT. Amino acids: CASQPWGGNQPQHF.

V is TRBV7-9 and J is TRBJ2-1; 7 nucleotides line up with TRBD2. The V gene end was trimmed by 8 bases and the J gene end by 4 bases; junction bases not matched to a gene: 11. The CDR3 runs to 15 residues. Germline-derived CDR1 and CDR2 are SEHNR and FQNEAQ (reference sequence). The CDR3 reads CASSRSGVPYNEQFF. DNA of the CDR3: TGTGCCAGCTCAAGAAGCGGGGTCCCTTACAATGAGCAGTTCTTC.

The rearrangement joins TRBV9 to TRBJ2-3; 7 bases are shared with TRBD2. CDR1 is SGDLS, CDR2 YYNGEE, per germline. The CDR3 spans 13 residues. V lost 3 bases, J lost 6 bases, and 4 bases stayed unmatched. DNA for the CDR3: TGTGCCAGCAGCGCCAATAGCGGGGATACGCAGTATTTT. Translated: CASSANSGDTQYF.

V gene TRBV15 combines with J gene TRBJ1-4; TRBD1 aligns across 9 bases. Unmatched junction bases numbered 4, after V lost 5 bases and J lost 6 bases. This CDR3 is built from 14 residues. Germline V gives CDR1 LNHNV, CDR2 YYDKDF (reference sequence). CDR3 nucleotides: TGTGCCACCAGCGGGTGGACAGGGGATGAAAAACTGTTTTTT. It translates to CATSGWTGDEKLFF.

The genes are TRBV7-8 and TRBJ1-2; 7 nucleotides align to TRBD1. The CDR3 runs to 14 residues. V trimming: 5 bases; J trimming: 4 bases; junction bases outside the gene matches: 7. Germline CDR1 and CDR2: SGHVS and FQNEAQ. The DNA of the CDR3 is TGTGCCAGCAGCAGCAACAGGGGTGGCTATGGCTACACCTTC. It is translated as CASSSNRGGYGYTF. The full variable domain, its missing parts supplied by reference TRBV7-8 and TRBJ1-2, is GAGVSQSPRYKVAKRGQDVALRCDPISGHVSLFWYQQALGQGPEFLTYFQNEAQLDKSGLPSDRFFAERPEGSVSTLKIQRTQQEDSAVYLCASSSNRGGYGYTFGSGTRLTVV.